The 31 T cell receptor beta chains listed next were all sequenced from one sample in a study of T-cell reconstitution after alpha-beta-depleted transplantation in children listed by TCRdb under 2016. Library creation used PCR. For sequencing, an Illumina HiSeq 2500 was employed. To normalize quantification of the TCRbeta repertoire, the TCR libraries were built with molecular barcoding that relied on unique molecular identifiers. TCRdb trimmed public reads at Q25 via fastp, called clones via MiXCR and kept in-frame beta chains. Duplicate CDR3 protein sequences are folded into a single record with the most common DNA and genes. A total of fewer than 750,000 distinct CDR3 sequences appear in this sample, roughly 23% of them only once. Roughly an eighth of the sample lies in the top ten. Per the publication, the treatment or condition label means: allogeneic hematopoietic cell transplantation with graft depleted of TCRalphabeta T cells and CD19 B cells.

This specimen consisted of PBMCs, mostly from graft donor cells, obtained 360 days after TCRalphabeta/CD19-depleted stem cell transplant. These receptors all stem from a boy younger than two who had a stem cell transplant for acute myeloid leukemia, so the T cells may come from the graft donor.

The rearrangement links TRBV20-1 to TRBJ2-5; no clear D. Trimming removed 5 bases from V and 1 base from J, with 11 bases in between. The CDR3 extends over 13 amino acids. Germline assignment: CDR1 DFQATT and CDR2 SNEGSKA (reference sequence). The CDR3 region has the DNA TGCAGTGCTCTTACAGATCTCCAAGAGACCCAGTACTTC. Its protein is CSALTDLQETQYF.

This clonotype has more than one count but fewer than ten. V gene TRBV29-1 combines with J gene TRBJ1-2; possibly TRBD1 for D (5 bases). V lost 3 bases to trimming and J lost 5 bases, with 13 bases between them. The CDR3 runs to 13 residues. Per the germline V gene, CDR1 is SQVTM and CDR2 is ANQGSEA. The CDR3: CSVDWTSTYGYTF. CDR3 coding DNA: TGCAGCGTTGACTGGACATCCACTTATGGCTACACCTTC.

As DNA, the CDR3 is TGTGCCAGCTCACCCAGGGGTGACATTCAGTACTTC. Translating gives CASSPRGDIQYF. This chain joins TRBV18 and TRBJ2-4; a weak D match, TRBD1 (6 bases). The CDR3 has 12 amino acids. CDR1 is KGHSH, CDR2 LQKENI, per germline. The V end was cut by 3 bases, the J end by 8 bases, with 8 bases between.

The V call is TRBV10-3, the J call TRBJ2-3; 7 bases agree with TRBD2. Germline CDR1 reads ENHRY; CDR2 reads SYGVKD. The ends lost 0 bases at V and 5 bases at J; junction bases unmatched: 11. This CDR3 is 17 amino acids long. The CDR3 loop reads CAISESQTAGRGDTQYF. The CDR3 DNA reads TGTGCCATCAGTGAGTCACAGACAGCTGGGAGGGGAGATACGCAGTATTTT.

This clonotype showed up many times. CDR3 amino acids: CASSPRGRGYNEQFF. The CDR3, as DNA: TGTGCCAGCAGCCCAAGGGGGCGAGGGTACAATGAGCAGTTCTTC. The chain has TRBV12-3 or TRBV12-4 and TRBJ2-1, with 7 bases matching TRBD1. The CDR3 runs 15 residues. J was trimmed by 4 bases and V by 6 bases; bases with no gene match: 9.

This clonotype was picked up many times. The J gene is TRBJ2-5, the V gene TRBV4-1; D call uncertain. This CDR3 is 15 amino acids long. Deletions cut 0 bases from V and 1 base from J, with 9 bases between. Germline V lookup: CDR1 MGHRA, CDR2 YSYEKL. The DNA for the CDR3 is TGCGCCAGCAGCCAAGAGAGACACCCCCAAGAGACCCAGTACTTC. Its translation is CASSQERHPQETQYF.

In its sample, this clonotype was seen once. V gene TRBV5-1 combines with J gene TRBJ2-1, with D perhaps matching TRBD1 or TRBD2 (5 bases each). V was trimmed by 3 bases and J by 3 bases, leaving 16 bases between them. Germline V gene sequence: CDR1 SGHRS, CDR2 YFSETQ. The CDR3 runs to 16 residues. The CDR3 coding sequence is TGCGCCAGCAGCTACTGGGCAGGGACCATCTACAATGAGCAGTTCTTC. Translated: CASSYWAGTIYNEQFF.

This clonotype was seen at least ten times. The V call is TRBV7-2, the J call TRBJ2-3; possible D gene TRBD1, 5 bases. Deletions cut 5 bases from V and 11 bases from J, with 17 bases between. Looked up from germline, CDR1 is SGHTA and CDR2 is FQGNSA. This CDR3 has 13 amino acids. In nucleotides, the CDR3 is TGTGCCAGCAGCGATCAGGGTCTTGGTAGGCAGTATTTT. Translation gives CASSDQGLGRQYF.

V usage is TRBV20-1 and J usage is TRBJ2-1; tentative D call: TRBD2 (6 bases). V was clipped by 3 bases and J by 0 bases, with 12 bases between them. The CDR3 consists of 15 residues. Germline V lookup: CDR1 DFQATT, CDR2 SNEGSKA (reference sequence). CDR3 amino acids: CSARGGLRSYNEQFF. The CDR3 DNA reads TGCAGTGCTAGGGGGGGTCTCCGCTCCTACAATGAGCAGTTCTTC.

The rearrangement uses TRBV20-1 and TRBJ2-2; TRBD1 might be the D (6 bases). The CDR3 spans 16 residues. Germline CDR1 reads DFQATT; CDR2 reads SNEGSKA (reference sequence). V lost 1 base and J lost 0, with 12 bases in between. CDR3 in amino acids: CSARGGTYSNTGELFF. The CDR3, as DNA: TGCAGTGCTAGAGGAGGGACATACTCGAACACCGGGGAGCTGTTTTTT.

The chain couples TRBV7-2 to TRBJ2-2; a weak D match, TRBD1 (6 bases). Germline loops: CDR1 SGHTA, CDR2 FQGNSA. The V end was cut by 10 bases, the J end by 8 bases, with 23 bases between. This CDR3 is 15 amino acids long. CDR3 protein: CATQGRDTLRGELFF. Written as DNA, the CDR3 is TGTGCCACCCAAGGCCGGGACACCCTTCGGGGGGAGCTGTTTTTT.

In DNA, the CDR3 is TGCAGCGTCGGGACTAGCTCCTACAATGAGCAGTTCTTC. Translation: CSVGTSSYNEQFF. The chain combines TRBV29-1 with TRBJ2-1; 8 positions agree with TRBD2. CDR3 length: 13 residues. CDR1 is SQVTM and CDR2 is ANQGSEA in the germline V gene. V shed 6 bases, J shed 0 bases, and the junction held 1 base outside the gene matches.

This clonotype was detected ten times or more. The chain joins TRBV15 to TRBJ1-1; perhaps TRBD1 as D (5 bases). CDR1 LNHNV and CDR2 YYDKDF come from the germline V gene (reference sequence). The CDR3 runs 13 residues. With 3 bases removed from V and 2 bases from J, the gap between germline ends came to 7 bases. The CDR3, as DNA: TGTGCCACCAGCAGGGGGGAAAACACTGAAGCTTTCTTT. This codes for CATSRGENTEAFF.

V gene TRBV29-1 combines with J gene TRBJ1-1, with D maybe TRBD1 (6 bases). V was shortened by 4 bases and J by 6 bases, with 9 bases between the two germline ends. The CDR3 length is 11 residues. The V gene's germline CDR1 is SQVTM and CDR2 ANQGSEA. CDR3 in amino acids: CSVGGGPEAFF. CDR3 DNA sequence: TGCAGCGTTGGAGGGGGTCCTGAAGCTTTCTTT.

This clonotype appeared many times. The chain combines TRBV20-1 with TRBJ1-2; the D gene is possibly TRBD1 (5 bases). V was shortened by 3 bases and J by 7 bases, with 27 bases between the two germline ends. Germline V gene lookup returns CDR1 DFQATT and CDR2 SNEGSKA (reference sequence). The CDR3 runs 17 residues. The CDR3 DNA reads TGCAGTGCTAGGCTTGGGGGTGACAATCTCCCTCGAGGTGGCTACACCTTC. Translation: CSARLGGDNLPRGGYTF.

About this clonotype itself: An end of the junction does not agree with germline; a read error may underlie this. J is TRBJ2-1 and V is TRBV4-2; D could derive from TRBD1 or TRBD2 (5 bases each). Germline loops: CDR1 LGHNA, CDR2 YNFKEQ. The CDR3 contains 17 residues. For the CDR3, the DNA is TGTGCCAGCAGCCAAGGGACACATAAGGACTCCTTCAATGAGCAGTTCTTC. Protein product: CASSQGTHKDSFNEQFF.

There are many counts of this clonotype. The chain is built from TRBV27 and TRBJ2-1; D tentatively reads TRBD1 or TRBD2 (7 bases each). Germline V gene sequence: CDR1 MNHEY, CDR2 SMNVEV (reference sequence). Trimming removed 3 bases from V and 5 bases from J, with 11 bases in between. The CDR3 loop spans 14 amino acids. The CDR3 loop is CASSFAGGDNEQFF. The CDR3 DNA reads as TGTGCCAGCAGTTTTGCAGGGGGGGACAATGAGCAGTTCTTC.

This clonotype has ten or more counts. The chain carries TRBV12-3 or TRBV12-4 and TRBJ2-3; D not certain. Trimming pared 3 bases from V and 1 base from J, leaving 32 bases between. This CDR3 spans 22 amino acids. The CDR3 DNA follows: TGTGCCAGCAGTTTCCGGTACAGAGCCATCCCCTTTACGGTGAACGGCACAGATACGCAGTATTTT. Residues: CASSFRYRAIPFTVNGTDTQYF.

The sample holds many counts of this clonotype. The chain recombines TRBV12-3 or TRBV12-4 with TRBJ1-3; D not certain. The CDR3 is 18 residues long. The ends were cut back, 3 bases at V and 0 bases at J, with 18 bases in the middle. The CDR3 coding sequence is TGTGCCAGCAGTTTGATCCCCCCGAAGGAAACCTCTGGAAACACCATATATTTT. Translation: CASSLIPPKETSGNTIYF.

At least ten counts were recorded for this clonotype. The chain joins TRBV27 to TRBJ2-7; TRBD1 matches 10 bases. The V segment lost 5 bases and the J segment 2 bases; nucleotides outside the gene matches: 3. CDR3 length: 14 amino acids. Germline CDR1 MNHEY, CDR2 SMNVEV (reference sequence). Here the CDR3 DNA reads TGTGCCAGCAGTCAGACAGGGGGCCCCTACGAGCAGTACTTC. Encoded protein: CASSQTGGPYEQYF.

V gene TRBV4-2 combines with J gene TRBJ2-4, with D maybe TRBD1 (6 bases). With 1 base removed from V and 0 bases from J, the gap between germline ends came to 13 bases. This CDR3 has 17 residues. Looked up from germline, CDR1 is LGHNA and CDR2 is YNFKEQ. For the CDR3, the DNA is TGTGCCAGCAGCCAAGTAACAGGGAGACTAGCCAAAAACATTCAGTACTTC. This encodes CASSQVTGRLAKNIQYF.

CDR3 residues: CASSLGPLGPYNEQFF. The CDR3, as DNA: TGTGCCAGCAGCCTAGGGCCCTTAGGCCCTTACAATGAGCAGTTCTTC. The chain has TRBV7-2 and TRBJ2-1; D is uncertain. With 5 bases removed from V and 4 bases from J, the gap between germline ends came to 18 bases. This CDR3 has 16 amino acids. Germline CDR1 is SGHTA and CDR2 is FQGNSA.

At least ten counts were recorded for this clonotype. This rearrangement joins TRBV24-1 to TRBJ2-5; 7 bases are a match to TRBD1. The V and J ends lost 3 bases and 5 bases, in that order; junction bases with no gene match: 5. CDR3 length equals 14 residues. CDR1 and CDR2 (germline): KGHDR, SFDVKD. CDR3: CATSDRTGWETQYF. The CDR3 DNA reads TGTGCCACCAGTGATCGGACAGGATGGGAGACCCAGTACTTC.

This clonotype has at least ten counts. The chain joins TRBV11-2 to TRBJ2-7, with 13 bases matching TRBD2. The CDR3 is 18 amino acids. Trimming removed 1 base from V and 2 bases from J; junction bases left unmatched: 8. Germline CDR1 reads SGHAT; CDR2 reads FQNNGV. The CDR3 sequence: CASSLVLTSGGAAYEQYF. CDR3 sequence (DNA): TGTGCCAGCAGCTTAGTCTTAACTAGCGGGGGGGCCGCCTACGAGCAGTACTTC.

This clonotype was detected only a few times. The rearrangement joins TRBV6-5 to TRBJ2-3; 9 nucleotides line up with TRBD2. Germline CDR1 MNHEY, CDR2 SVGAGI. V gave up 2 bases and J gave up 5 bases; unmatched junction bases: 8. There are 16 residues in the CDR3. CDR3 sequence: CASSYGAGGRGDTQYF. The DNA of the CDR3 is TGTGCCAGCAGTTACGGTGCGGGGGGGCGCGGAGATACGCAGTATTTT.

This clonotype showed up just a few times. The chain couples TRBV10-2 to TRBJ2-7; possible D gene TRBD1, 5 bases. The CDR3 runs to 11 residues. The V and J ends lost 6 bases and 6 bases respectively, with 9 bases between them. Germline values: CDR1 WSHSY, CDR2 SAAADI. CDR3: CASSKGLEQYF. The DNA of the CDR3 is TGCGCCAGCAGCAAGGGGCTCGAGCAGTACTTC.

The chain is built from TRBV20-1 and TRBJ2-7; maybe TRBD2 (6 bases). The germline gives CDR1 DFQATT, CDR2 SNEGSKA (reference sequence). V gave up 3 bases and J gave up 0 bases, with 12 bases separating them. The CDR3 runs to 14 residues. In nucleotides, the CDR3 is TGCAGTGCTAGGGCTAGCGTAGGCTCCTACGAGCAGTACGTC. Translation: CSARASVGSYEQYV.

In its sample, this clonotype was seen many times. V is TRBV20-1 and J is TRBJ1-6; TRBD1 matches 9 bases. This CDR3 region has 13 residues. V lost 5 bases, J lost 11 bases, and 7 bases stayed unmatched. From germline, CDR1 is DFQATT and CDR2 SNEGSKA (reference sequence). This CDR3 is CSASPGQGTPLHF. The CDR3 nucleotides are TGCAGTGCTTCCCCGGGACAGGGTACACCCCTCCACTTT.

This clonotype has at least ten counts. This chain joins TRBV9 and TRBJ2-1; TRBD2 might be the D (5 bases). This CDR3 comprises 17 residues. V was shortened by 0 bases and J by 3 bases, with 16 bases between the two germline ends. The V gene's germline CDR1 is SGDLS and CDR2 YYNGEE. As DNA, the CDR3 is TGTGCCAGCAGCGTAGCCGGGGTTGTGTCCAACTACAATGAGCAGTTCTTC. This codes for CASSVAGVVSNYNEQFF.

This clonotype has ten or more counts. This chain joins TRBV7-8 and TRBJ2-7; 9 bases align to TRBD1. This CDR3 region has 15 residues. Germline trimming cut 6 bases from V and 2 bases from J; bases unmatched to any gene: 8. Germline V gives CDR1 SGHVS, CDR2 FQNEAQ. CDR3 amino acids: CASSYGQGRTYEQYF. DNA of the CDR3: TGTGCCAGCAGTTACGGACAGGGGCGGACCTACGAGCAGTACTTC.

There are a few counts of this clonotype. The chain combines TRBV6-1 with TRBJ2-3; D perhaps matches TRBD1 (6 bases). This CDR3 contains 14 residues. Germline-derived CDR1 and CDR2 are MNHNS and SASEGT. V was cut by 7 bases and J by 6 bases, with 17 bases left in between. For the CDR3, the DNA is TGTGCCAGCAAAGAAGGGGGACCGAGGGATACGCAGTATTTT. Translated, it gives CASKEGGPRDTQYF.